The 5 T cell receptor beta chains reported below all come from one sample, sequenced in a study of response to subunit inactivated influenza vaccine. TCRdb re-called the RT-PCR reads through MiXCR, storing one row per CDR3 protein. The repertoire holds some 570,000 distinct CDR3 sequences, with roughly 10% as singletons. These same records also appear under a second study, on T cells expressing NK-cell markers. According to that study: UMIs were included in TCR beta cDNA generated by 5'RACE template switching.

The sample consisted of PBMCs from blood, taken on the day of vaccination. The source is a man in his fifties who received an inactivated influenza vaccine.

This clonotype has a handful of counts. V is TRBV18 and J is TRBJ1-6, with D hard to call. Germline V lookup: CDR1 KGHSH, CDR2 LQKENI. V was pared by 2 bases and J by 8 bases, with 7 bases between. This CDR3 comprises 13 residues. In DNA, the CDR3 is TGTGCCAGCTCACCAAGCATCGATTCACCCCTCCACTTT. Translation gives CASSPSIDSPLHF.

The chain links TRBV6-1 to TRBJ2-5; either TRBD1 or TRBD2 may fit D (6 bases each). Trimming stripped 0 bases from V and 5 bases from J, with 13 bases between. This CDR3 comprises 15 residues. Germline assignment: CDR1 MNHNS and CDR2 SASEGT. The CDR3: CASSEAWGAGETQYF. The CDR3 DNA follows: TGTGCCAGCAGTGAAGCCTGGGGGGCGGGGGAGACCCAGTACTTC.

This clonotype has a handful of counts. The chain links TRBV7-9 to TRBJ2-3, with D possibly TRBD1 on 6 matching bases. The CDR3 has 14 amino acids. Trimming shortened V by 3 bases and J by 5 bases, and 12 bases separated the two germline ends. Germline V gene sequence: CDR1 SEHNR, CDR2 FQNEAQ (reference sequence). The CDR3 DNA follows: TGTGCCAGCAGCTTGGGACAAATGGAAGATACGCAGTATTTT. Its protein product is CASSLGQMEDTQYF.

This chain joins TRBV18 and TRBJ2-1; unclear D gene. Germline V gives CDR1 KGHSH, CDR2 LQKENI. The CDR3 covers 12 residues. The germline V and J ends were trimmed by 1 base and 8 bases, with 6 bases remaining between them. The CDR3 nucleotides are TGTGCCAGCTCACCACGGAACGATGAGCAGTTCTTC. This codes for CASSPRNDEQFF.

V gene TRBV20-1 combines with J gene TRBJ2-7, with 8 bases identical to TRBD2. Germline lookup yields CDR1 DFQATT and CDR2 SNEGSKA (reference sequence). This CDR3 spans 14 amino acids. The trim removed 2 bases at V and 4 bases at J, leaving 7 bases unmatched. CDR3 in DNA: TGCAGTGCTAGAAGGGGCGCTAGCGGGTACGAGCAGTACTTC. Translation: CSARRGASGYEQYF.